The TCR beta chain under discussion was sequenced for a study of cytomegalovirus exposure and HLA in healthy donors. It was with 60 Vbeta and 13 Jbeta primers that the PCR ran. The data were produced by immunoSEQ multiplex PCR, yet TCRdb's version contains in-frame clones alone and is incomplete. In the table there are 170,000 or so clones, approximately 80% of which are singletons. The sample holds one count of this clone. Its antigen is not identified. Study observations and caveats: Sequence variants that were highly shared formed a cluster that was likely a sequencing artifact.

V was trimmed by 5 bases and J by 0 bases, leaving 11 bases between them. CDR3 length: 15 amino acids. Germline values: CDR1 MNHNS, CDR2 SASEGT. V usage is TRBV6-1 and J usage is TRBJ1-5; D possibly corresponds to TRBD1 (6 bases). The clonotype was recovered from a man between 18 and 35 years old in good health and CMV-seronegative. The sequenced material came from PBMCs. In DNA form, the CDR3 reads TGTGCCAGCAGTCACTGGACAGTTAGCAATCAGCCCCAGCATTTT. Protein: CASSHWTVSNQPQHF.